Listed below are T cell receptor beta chains from one sample, sequenced in a study of shared clonotypes between healthy human individuals. The data were produced by immunoSEQ multiplex PCR, yet TCRdb's version contains in-frame clones alone and is incomplete. The repertoire consists of roughly 2.5 million clones, with roughly 92% occurring once and the leading ten covering 0.13% to 0.15%. The sequenced material came from naive CD4+ T cells sorted from blood. These receptors all come from a man aged 18 to 30 in good health. Each CDR3 is given with its conserved first and last residue. A D gene is named only where the DNA matches it firmly. Clone size is not always given. Where it is, it says once, few, many or a class for expanded clones.

abundance: NA
d_gene: NA
j_gene: TRBJ2-6
v_gene: TRBV7-8
CDR3nt: TGTGCCAGCAGCCGGGCCACCACGTTGGGGGCCAACGTCCTGACTTTC
CDR3aa: CASSRATTLGANVLTF

abundance: once
d_gene: NA
j_gene: TRBJ2-6
v_gene: TRBV25-1
CDR3nt: TGTGCCAGCAGTATATGGTCCTCTGGGGCCAACGTCCTGACTTTC
CDR3aa: CASSIWSSGANVLTF

abundance: NA
d_gene: NA
j_gene: TRBJ2-6
v_gene: TRBV6-6
CDR3nt: TGTGCCAGCAGTCCAGAGGGTTCTGGGGCCAACGTCCTGACTTTC
CDR3aa: CASSPEGSGANVLTF

abundance: NA
d_gene: TRBD2
j_gene: TRBJ2-2
v_gene: TRBV29-1
CDR3nt: TGCAGCGATCCGGGACTAGCGGGAATTAACACCGGGGAGCTGTTTTTT
CDR3aa: CSDPGLAGINTGELFF

abundance: once
d_gene: NA
j_gene: TRBJ2-5
v_gene: TRBV7-2
CDR3nt: TGTGCCAGCAGCTTAGATGAGGTGACTAGAAAGTACTTC
CDR3aa: CASSLDEVTRKYF

abundance: NA
d_gene: NA
j_gene: TRBJ1-4
v_gene: TRBV10-3
CDR3nt: TGTGCCATCAGTGAATACCGGGACGTAGGGGAAAAACTGTTTTTT
CDR3aa: CAISEYRDVGEKLFF

abundance: NA
d_gene: TRBD1
j_gene: TRBJ2-3
v_gene: TRBV19
CDR3nt: TGTGCCAGTAGAGCAACAGGGGCCAGCACAGATACGCAGTATTTT
CDR3aa: CASRATGASTDTQYF

abundance: NA
d_gene: NA
j_gene: TRBJ2-1
v_gene: TRBV11-3
CDR3nt: TGTGCCAGCAGCTTAGGAACCTACAATGAGCAGTTCTTC
CDR3aa: CASSLGTYNEQFF

abundance: few
d_gene: NA
j_gene: TRBJ1-1
v_gene: TRBV30
CDR3nt: TGTGCCTGGAGTCCAATCGGTCGGGACACTGAAGCTTTCTTT
CDR3aa: CAWSPIGRDTEAFF

abundance: once
d_gene: NA
j_gene: TRBJ2-3
v_gene: TRBV10-1
CDR3nt: TGCGCCAGCAGTCCGGGTTGGACAGATACGCAGTATTTT
CDR3aa: CASSPGWTDTQYF

abundance: NA
d_gene: TRBD1
j_gene: TRBJ1-1
v_gene: TRBV29-1
CDR3nt: TGCAGCGTGGGCCGGACAGGGTCGGACACTGAAGCTTTCTTT
CDR3aa: CSVGRTGSDTEAFF

abundance: NA
d_gene: TRBD2
j_gene: TRBJ2-7
v_gene: TRBV2
CDR3nt: TGTGCCAGCAAAGAAGCGGGAGTAAACTCTAACGAGCAGTACTTC
CDR3aa: CASKEAGVNSNEQYF

abundance: NA
d_gene: NA
j_gene: TRBJ2-1
v_gene: TRBV27
CDR3nt: TGTGCCAGCAGCCGGGAGACAGGGACACGGAGGGTCTTC
CDR3aa: CASSRETGTRRVF

abundance: NA
d_gene: TRBD1
j_gene: TRBJ1-2
v_gene: TRBV28
CDR3nt: TGTGCCAGCAGTCCCCCCCACAGGGGCGGCTATGGCTACACCTTC
CDR3aa: CASSPPHRGGYGYTF

abundance: NA
d_gene: TRBD2
j_gene: TRBJ2-3
v_gene: TRBV4-1
CDR3nt: TGCGCCAGCAGCCAAGCGGGTAGCGGGGCGACAGATACGCAGTATTTT
CDR3aa: CASSQAGSGATDTQYF

abundance: NA
d_gene: TRBD1
j_gene: TRBJ2-3
v_gene: TRBV27
CDR3nt: TGTGCCAGCAGTCTGGGACAGGGGAGCACAGATACGCAGTATTTT
CDR3aa: CASSLGQGSTDTQYF

abundance: few
d_gene: NA
j_gene: TRBJ1-5
v_gene: TRBV2
CDR3nt: TGTGCCAGCAGTGAAAATGGTCAGCCCCAGCATTTT
CDR3aa: CASSENGQPQHF

abundance: NA
d_gene: TRBD2
j_gene: TRBJ2-7
v_gene: TRBV10-3
CDR3nt: TGTGCCATCAGTGAGTGGGGAGGGTCCTACGAGCAGTACTTC
CDR3aa: CAISEWGGSYEQYF

abundance: NA
d_gene: TRBD1
j_gene: TRBJ2-5
v_gene: TRBV6-1
CDR3nt: TGTGCCAGCAGTGAACACAGGGGGTACTCCCAAGAGACCCAGTACTTC
CDR3aa: CASSEHRGYSQETQYF

abundance: NA
d_gene: TRBD2
j_gene: TRBJ2-1
v_gene: TRBV10-3
CDR3nt: TGTGCCATCAGTGAGGGGACTAGCATCTACAATGAGCAGTTCTTC
CDR3aa: CAISEGTSIYNEQFF

abundance: NA
d_gene: NA
j_gene: TRBJ2-5
v_gene: TRBV18
CDR3nt: TGTGCCAGCTCACCACAGCAGGGTCGAGAGACCCAGTACTTC
CDR3aa: CASSPQQGRETQYF

abundance: once
d_gene: NA
j_gene: TRBJ1-1
v_gene: TRBV18
CDR3nt: TGTGCCAGCTCACCAGAAGATAACACTGAAGCTTTCTTT
CDR3aa: CASSPEDNTEAFF

abundance: NA
d_gene: NA
j_gene: TRBJ2-7
v_gene: TRBV18
CDR3nt: TGTGCCAGCTCACCACCGGGCAGGGGGGGCGACGAGCAGTACTTC
CDR3aa: CASSPPGRGGDEQYF

abundance: NA
d_gene: NA
j_gene: TRBJ1-5
v_gene: TRBV7-2
CDR3nt: TGTGCCAGCAGCTTAGTGGGGGGCTCAAATCAGCCCCAGCATTTT
CDR3aa: CASSLVGGSNQPQHF

abundance: NA
d_gene: TRBD2
j_gene: TRBJ2-3
v_gene: TRBV2
CDR3nt: TGTGCCAGCAACGCCGGGGGGTCGTCAGATACGCAGTATTTT
CDR3aa: CASNAGGSSDTQYF

abundance: NA
d_gene: NA
j_gene: TRBJ2-7
v_gene: TRBV10-3
CDR3nt: TGTGCCATCCAGGAGGGGGAAGTGTACGAGCAGTACTTC
CDR3aa: CAIQEGEVYEQYF

abundance: NA
d_gene: NA
j_gene: TRBJ1-1
v_gene: TRBV5-3
CDR3nt: TGTGCCAGAAGCTTCGGGCAGACTAACACTGAAGCTTTCTTT
CDR3aa: CARSFGQTNTEAFF

abundance: once
d_gene: NA
j_gene: TRBJ1-2
v_gene: TRBV2
CDR3nt: TGTGCCAGCAGTGCAGCCAACTATGGCTACACCTTC
CDR3aa: CASSAANYGYTF

abundance: once
d_gene: NA
j_gene: TRBJ1-2
v_gene: TRBV5-6
CDR3nt: TGTGCCAGCAGCTCGAGGGGCGCAGCTAACTATGGCTACACCTTC
CDR3aa: CASSSRGAANYGYTF

abundance: NA
d_gene: NA
j_gene: TRBJ1-1
v_gene: TRBV19
CDR3nt: TGTGCCAGTAGTAGCCCCGGGACACTATATGAAGCTTTCTTT
CDR3aa: CASSSPGTLYEAFF

abundance: NA
d_gene: NA
j_gene: TRBJ2-5
v_gene: TRBV2
CDR3nt: TGTGCCAGCAGTGAACTGGAGACCCAGTACTTC
CDR3aa: CASSELETQYF

abundance: NA
d_gene: NA
j_gene: TRBJ2-2
v_gene: TRBV5-1
CDR3nt: TGCGCCAGCAGCTTGGCGGGACACCCCACCGGGGAGCTGTTTTTT
CDR3aa: CASSLAGHPTGELFF

abundance: NA
d_gene: TRBD2
j_gene: TRBJ2-7
v_gene: TRBV10-2
CDR3nt: TGCGCCAGCAGTCCGGCGGGAGGTGACTACGAGCAGTACTTC
CDR3aa: CASSPAGGDYEQYF

abundance: NA
d_gene: TRBD1
j_gene: TRBJ1-4
v_gene: TRBV5-1
CDR3nt: TGCGCCAGCAGCTTGGTTAGCGACAGGGAGGGGAAACTGTTTTTT
CDR3aa: CASSLVSDREGKLFF

abundance: NA
d_gene: TRBD1
j_gene: TRBJ1-5
v_gene: TRBV5-1
CDR3nt: TGCGCCAGCAGCTTGGGGGGGACAGGCAATCAGCCCCAGCATTTT
CDR3aa: CASSLGGTGNQPQHF

abundance: NA
d_gene: TRBD1
j_gene: TRBJ2-1
v_gene: TRBV5-1
CDR3nt: TGCGCCAGCAGCTCCGGGACAGGGAGGAATGAGCAGTTCTTC
CDR3aa: CASSSGTGRNEQFF

abundance: NA
d_gene: TRBD1
j_gene: TRBJ2-2
v_gene: TRBV11-1
CDR3nt: TGTGCCAGCAGTTCCGACAGGGGCGGAACCGGGGAGCTGTTTTTT
CDR3aa: CASSSDRGGTGELFF

abundance: NA
d_gene: NA
j_gene: TRBJ2-3
v_gene: TRBV29-1
CDR3nt: TGCAGCGTTGTCGGACCAAGCACAGATACGCAGTATTTT
CDR3aa: CSVVGPSTDTQYF

abundance: NA
d_gene: NA
j_gene: TRBJ1-2
v_gene: TRBV18
CDR3nt: TGTGCCAGCTCACCAACACCCCTTGTACTCTATGGCTACACCTTC
CDR3aa: CASSPTPLVLYGYTF

abundance: NA
d_gene: NA
j_gene: TRBJ1-1
v_gene: TRBV29-1
CDR3nt: TGCAGCGTTGAAGGGACGGCAGTTGAAGCTTTCTTT
CDR3aa: CSVEGTAVEAFF

abundance: once
d_gene: NA
j_gene: TRBJ1-4
v_gene: TRBV10-2
CDR3nt: TGCGCCAGCAGTGCGTCAGGATCGGTCGTTAATGAAAAACTGTTTTTT
CDR3aa: CASSASGSVVNEKLFF

abundance: NA
d_gene: TRBD1
j_gene: TRBJ2-7
v_gene: TRBV9
CDR3nt: TGTGCCAGCAGTTCCGGGACAGGGGGTTCCGAGCAGTACTTC
CDR3aa: CASSSGTGGSEQYF